Shown below are 3 T cell receptor beta chains from a single sample sequenced in a study of patients and donors after allogeneic stem cell transplantation. TCRdb redid the calling of the RT-PCR reads with MiXCR, one entry per CDR3 protein. Among about 40,000 distinct CDR3 sequences listed, roughly 30% were seen once. The material sequenced was blood, either unsorted or a sorted T cell fraction (not recorded which). Receptors originate from a human donor who was either an allogeneic HSCT recipient or a stem cell or donor lymphocyte infusion donor (not recorded which). It is not recorded whose cells these are; they may come from a transplant donor.

The chain is built from TRBV5-5 and TRBJ2-7; D call uncertain. The germline gives CDR1 SGHKS, CDR2 YYEKEE (reference sequence). Deletions cut 2 bases from V and 0 bases from J, with 6 bases between. This CDR3 is built from 13 residues. The CDR3 region is CASSFSTSYEQYF. The CDR3 bases are TGTGCCAGCAGCTTTTCCACCTCCTACGAGCAGTACTTC.

This clonotype appeared many times. The chain combines TRBV7-2 with TRBJ1-2; possible D gene TRBD1, 5 bases. This CDR3 comprises 13 residues. Trimming left V 5 bases short and J 6 bases short, with 13 bases between. Germline lookup yields CDR1 SGHTA and CDR2 FQGNSA. The CDR3 region is CASSINGGNGYTF. The CDR3 DNA reads as TGTGCCAGCAGCATCAACGGGGGAAATGGCTACACCTTC.

This clonotype was counted ten times or more. This rearrangement joins TRBV18 to TRBJ1-1; 10 bases map to TRBD1. The CDR3 covers 14 residues. The V and J ends lost 4 bases and 4 bases, in that order; junction bases with no gene match: 3. Germline CDR1 reads KGHSH; CDR2 reads LQKENI. The CDR3 DNA is TGTGCCAGCTCACAAGGACAGGGGGGCACTGAAGCTTTCTTT. Its protein is CASSQGQGGTEAFF. The whole variable domain, remainder taken from reference TRBV18 and TRBJ1-1, is NAGVMQNPRHLVRRRGQEARLRCSPMKGHSHVYWYRQLPEEGLKFMVYLQKENIIDESGMPKERFSAEFPKEGPSILRIQQVVRGDSAAYFCASSQGQGGTEAFFGQGTRLTVV.